This T cell receptor beta chain was documented in a study of T cells in Graves' hyperthyroidism and ophthalmopathy (dated by TCRdb to about 2019). At the level of the whole study: Peripheral blood samples were taken at the time of initial diagnosis, prior to any treatment. To identify TCR V-J signatures that set the groups apart, the researchers used a discovery cohort of about a hundred patients, made up of 43 with Graves' ophthalmopathy and about 55 with stable Graves' hyperthyroidism. Prospective prediction of ophthalmopathy was tested in an independent validation cohort consisting of 18 to 20 hyperthyroidism patients and 17 patients who later progressed to ophthalmopathy. The 75 to 100 discovery patients were randomly split 7:3 into training and test sets. In addition, the study compared T-cell repertoires in thyroid tissue and in blood from five to seven Graves' hyperthyroidism patients. Once sampling was done, hyperthyroidism patients were given methimazole at a starting dose of 30 mg daily, whereas ophthalmopathy patients were given high-dose intravenous methylprednisolone. TCR Vbeta CDR3 sequencing of some 140 peripheral blood samples (43 ophthalmopathy, around 80 hyperthyroidism and roughly 17 progressor patients) is reported in the paper. Results the study describes overall, beyond this receptor: A model built on a 13 V-J signature distinguished ophthalmopathy from stable hyperthyroidism, reaching roughly 88% sensitivity and about 81% specificity in cross-validation and 80%/75% in testing. In validation, the model predicted progression to ophthalmopathy a median of about 6.8 months before onset, with roughly 70% sensitivity and just under 75% specificity. Most expanded thyroid clonotypes (frequency above 0.001) were also detected in blood, a finding suggesting that blood repertoires may reflect thyroid immune responses. No statistical method was used to set the sample size in advance, and investigators knew the group allocation.

Stable Graves' hyperthyroidism was defined as no progression to ophthalmopathy during 18 months of follow-up. Hyperthyroidism patients were aged 18 to 65 years and newly diagnosed, with disease duration of less than 2 months. Exclusion was applied to patients with uncontrolled infections, other autoimmune diseases, pregnancy or lactation. Diagnoses relied on clinical symptoms, serum thyroxine and TRAb, thyroid ultrasound and orbital computed tomography. PBMCs were isolated from around 10 ml of fresh peripheral blood by Ficoll-Paque density gradient centrifugation. Total RNA was extracted using Trizol reagent, and RNA quality was assessed on an Agilent 2100 Bioanalyzer. This clonotype was seen only a few times. Its antigen target is currently unknown. No much larger clone exists at a distance of one base, and base qualities are not known. Amplification of TCR beta CDR3 regions was carried out from RNA transcripts. The first round of RT-PCR for the TCR CDR3 was performed with the HTBI primer set and the Qiagen OneStep RT-PCR kit. Libraries were constructed in a second round of multiplex PCR, after which size selection and purification were carried out. Libraries were sequenced paired-end with 100 bp reads on an Illumina HiSeq2000. As for the authors' bioinformatics: SOAPnuke was used to process the raw data, removing reads that contained adapters or uncalled bases, had a mean Phred below 15, or lacked an exact match to the constant primer or identifier. High-quality paired reads were merged with COPE v1.2.5, and unique nucleotide sequences were defined as clonotypes. Clonotypes were aligned to IMGT TRBV, TRBD and TRBJ reference segments using MiTCR v1.1. Analysis was restricted to V-J combinations with a frequency above 0.0001, which covered about 99% of repertoires. The TCS score was defined as the ratio of F50 (clonal expansion) to E x V (chaos), calculated using BLOSUM62-based TCRdist between CDR3 peptides within each V-J. Welch's t-statistics and random forest reduced around 550 V-J features to 10 to 15, which were used in a naive Bayes classifier (R e1071). TCRdb itself trimmed the public reads at Q25 with fastp, ran MiXCR and retained productive beta chains. Every distinct CDR3 protein forms one entry, paired with its most common genes and DNA. None of the V and J calls come from the authors' own analysis; TCRdb made them. The sample table records about 290,000 distinct CDR3 sequences; 16% of these occur just once. Approximately 31% of the sample is held by the ten biggest clonotypes.

Sample: blood. The sequence derives from a man younger than 45 with Graves' hyperthyroidism.

Read as DNA, the sequence is TGTGCCTGTCGACAGGGAAACACAGATACGCAGTATTTT. Its translation is CACRQGNTDTQYF. Recombination joined TRBV7-9 with TRBJ2-3; 7 middle bases align to TRBD1. V is cut back by 11 bases and J by 2 bases, with 7 bases in the junction unmatched. CDR1 and CDR2 were assigned from the germline V gene (reference sequence) as SEHNR and FQNEAQ. The CDR3 holds 13 amino acids from the cysteine to the phenylalanine. The retained sequence is limited to the CDR3, 39 bases, with the frame set at the first base.